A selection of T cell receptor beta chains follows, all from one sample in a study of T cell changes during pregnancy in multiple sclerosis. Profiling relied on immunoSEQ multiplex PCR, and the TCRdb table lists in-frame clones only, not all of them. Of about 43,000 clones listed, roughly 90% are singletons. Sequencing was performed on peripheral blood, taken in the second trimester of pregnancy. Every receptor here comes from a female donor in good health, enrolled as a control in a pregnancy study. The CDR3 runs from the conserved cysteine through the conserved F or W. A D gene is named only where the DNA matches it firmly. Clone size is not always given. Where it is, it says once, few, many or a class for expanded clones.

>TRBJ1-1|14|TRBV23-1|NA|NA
TGCGCCAGCAGGCCTCCGGAGATGAACACTGAAGCTTTCTTT
CASRPPEMNTEAFF
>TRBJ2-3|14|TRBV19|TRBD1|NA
TGTGCCAGTACCCGTGAGGGGGCAAGAGATACGCAGTATTTT
CASTREGARDTQYF
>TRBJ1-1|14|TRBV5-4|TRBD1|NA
TGTGCCAGCAGCTTGGGAACAGGGGAAACTGAAGCTTTCTTT
CASSLGTGETEAFF
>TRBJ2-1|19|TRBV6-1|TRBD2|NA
TGTGCCAGCAGTCAAGGACTAGCGGGGGGTAGGCCCCTTTACAATGAGCAGTTCTTC
CASSQGLAGGRPLYNEQFF
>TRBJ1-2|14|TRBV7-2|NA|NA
TGTGCCAGCAGCTTAGGAGAGACAGTCTATGGCTACACCTTC
CASSLGETVYGYTF
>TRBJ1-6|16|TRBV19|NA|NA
TGTGCCAGTAGTCCTCAGGGTAGCTCCTATAATTCACCCCTCCACTTT
CASSPQGSSYNSPLHF
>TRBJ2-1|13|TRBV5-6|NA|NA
TGTGCCAGCAGCTTGGTAGGAGGGGATGAGCAGTTCTTC
CASSLVGGDEQFF
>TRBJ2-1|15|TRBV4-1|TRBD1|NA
TGCGCCAGCAGCCAAGAAGGACAGGCCTGGAATGAGCAGTTCTTC
CASSQEGQAWNEQFF
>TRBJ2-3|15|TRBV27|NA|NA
TGTGCCTCCCAAGGGGGGGCGCGGTGGACAGATACGCAGTATTTT
CASQGGARWTDTQYF
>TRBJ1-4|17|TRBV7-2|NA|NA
TGTGCCAGCAGCCGGGGAGGAGTATCTCAAGGAGAGGAAAAACTGTTTTTT
CASSRGGVSQGEEKLFF
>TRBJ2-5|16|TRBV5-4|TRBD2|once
TGTGCCAGCAGCTTGGAGGCTAGCGGGAGACACGAGACCCAGTACTTC
CASSLEASGRHETQYF
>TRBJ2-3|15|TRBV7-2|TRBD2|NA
TGTGCCAGCGCCGCTCAGCGGGGGGGCCTGGATACGCAGTATTTT
CASAAQRGGLDTQYF
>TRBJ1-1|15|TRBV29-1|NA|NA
TGCAGCCTGCTTCGAGGCGGGGCCCATGGCACTGAAGCTTTCTTT
CSLLRGGAHGTEAFF
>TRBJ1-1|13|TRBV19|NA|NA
TGTGCCAGTAGTAGGCTTTTGAACACTGAAGCTTTCTTT
CASSRLLNTEAFF
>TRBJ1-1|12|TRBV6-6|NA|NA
TGTGCCAGCAGCTCTATGAACACTGAAGCTTTCTTT
CASSSMNTEAFF
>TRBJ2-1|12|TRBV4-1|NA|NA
TGCGCCAGCCATAGCTCCTACAATGAGCAGTTCTTC
CASHSSYNEQFF
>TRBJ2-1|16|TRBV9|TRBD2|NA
TGTGCCAGCAGCTCCCGACTAGCGGGAAGGAACAATGAGCAGTTCTTC
CASSSRLAGRNNEQFF
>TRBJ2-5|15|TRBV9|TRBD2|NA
TGTGCCAGCAGCTTAGCGGGAGCACGGTGGGAGACCCAGTACTTC
CASSLAGARWETQYF
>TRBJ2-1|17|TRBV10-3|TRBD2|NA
TGTGCCATCAGTGAGTCGGGGACTAGCGGGAGGGCCAATGAGCAGTTCTTC
CAISESGTSGRANEQFF
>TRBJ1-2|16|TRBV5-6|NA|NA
TGTGCCAGCAGCTTGCCCCGGGTCCCGGCGGGCTATGGCTACACCTTC
CASSLPRVPAGYGYTF
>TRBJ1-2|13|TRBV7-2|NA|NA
TGTGCCAGCAGCTTTGACACCCTCGGCGGCTACACCTTC
CASSFDTLGGYTF
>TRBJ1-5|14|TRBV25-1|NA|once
TGTGCCAGCAGTGAGGGACACGGCAATCAGCCCCAGCATTTT
CASSEGHGNQPQHF
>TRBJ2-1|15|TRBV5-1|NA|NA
TGCGCCAGCCGCGACTACCAGTTGATCTACAATGAGCAGTTCTTC
CASRDYQLIYNEQFF
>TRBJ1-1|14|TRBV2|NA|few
TGTGCCAGCACCCCCGGCCTCGGGTACACTGAAGCTTTCTTT
CASTPGLGYTEAFF
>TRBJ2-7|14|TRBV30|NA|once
TGTGCCTGGAGTTTGCTCAGGGTCGGCCCCGAGCAGTACTTC
CAWSLLRVGPEQYF
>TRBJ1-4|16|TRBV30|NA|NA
TGTGCCTGGACCCTAGGGAGGGGAGCCACTAATGAAAAACTGTTTTTT
CAWTLGRGATNEKLFF
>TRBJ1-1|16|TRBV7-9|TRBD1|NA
TGTGCCAGCAGCTTAGAGGCGACAGGGTCGGGCACTGAAGCTTTCTTT
CASSLEATGSGTEAFF
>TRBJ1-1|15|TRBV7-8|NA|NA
TGTGCCAGCAGCAGGGGGGGGTTTGGGAACACTGAAGCTTTCTTT
CASSRGGFGNTEAFF
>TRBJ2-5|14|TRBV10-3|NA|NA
TGTGCCACCTCAGGAACAGCCCAACAAGAGACCCAGTACTTC
CATSGTAQQETQYF
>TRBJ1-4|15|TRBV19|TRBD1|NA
TGTGCCAGTAGTACAGGACAGGGTCGAAATGAAAAACTGTTTTTT
CASSTGQGRNEKLFF
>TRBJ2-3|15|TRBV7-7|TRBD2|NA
TGTGCCAGCAGCTTAGGACTAGCGGGAACAGATACGCAGTATTTT
CASSLGLAGTDTQYF
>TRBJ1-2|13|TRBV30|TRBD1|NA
TGTGCCTGGAGGCCTCAGGGGGCTGGTGGCTACACCTTC
CAWRPQGAGGYTF
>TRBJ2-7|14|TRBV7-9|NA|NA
TGTGCCAGCAGCCACAGGACAGAGTGGGTCGAGCAGTACTTC
CASSHRTEWVEQYF
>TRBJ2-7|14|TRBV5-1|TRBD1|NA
TGCGCCAGCAGCTTGGCACAGGGGGTGAGTGAGCAGTACTTC
CASSLAQGVSEQYF
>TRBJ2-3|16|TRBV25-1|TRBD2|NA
TGTGCCAGCAGTGAATATGGCCCGACTAGCGAGGATACGCAGTATTTT
CASSEYGPTSEDTQYF
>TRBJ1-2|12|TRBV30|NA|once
TGTGCCTGGCCTCGGGACAAGGCAGGCTACACCTTC
CAWPRDKAGYTF
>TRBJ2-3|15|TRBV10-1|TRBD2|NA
TGCGCCAGCAGGAGGACTAGCGGGGGAACAGATACGCAGTATTTT
CASRRTSGGTDTQYF
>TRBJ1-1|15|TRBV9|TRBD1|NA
TGTGCCAGCAGCGACCTCGGGACAGCGAACACTGAAGCTTTCTTT
CASSDLGTANTEAFF
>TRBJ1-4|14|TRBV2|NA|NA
TGTGCCAGCAGCCGACCCACAGCCAACGAAAAACTGTTTTTT
CASSRPTANEKLFF
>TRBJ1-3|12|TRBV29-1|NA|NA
TGCAGCGTTGTGTGGTCGGGGGACACCATATATTTT
CSVVWSGDTIYF
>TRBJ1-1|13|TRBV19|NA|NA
TGTGCCAGTAGTGTCAAGGGGGACACTGAAGCTTTCTTT
CASSVKGDTEAFF
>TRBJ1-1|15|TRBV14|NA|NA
TGTGCCAGCAGCCCCACGTGGGGGCCGTTCACTGAAGCTTTCTTT
CASSPTWGPFTEAFF
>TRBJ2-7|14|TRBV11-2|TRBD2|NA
TGTGCCAGCAGCGGCCCCGGGACTAGCCACGAGCAGTACTTC
CASSGPGTSHEQYF
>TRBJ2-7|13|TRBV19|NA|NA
TGTGCCAGTAGTATTACGTGGGCTTACGAGCAGTACTTC
CASSITWAYEQYF
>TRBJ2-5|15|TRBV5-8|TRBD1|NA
TGTGCCAGCAGCTCCCCGGGACAGGGAAAAGAGACCCAGTACTTC
CASSSPGQGKETQYF
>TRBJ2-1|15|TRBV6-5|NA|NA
TGTGCCAGCAGCGCGGACTCGGCCTCCTACAATGAGCAGTTCTTC
CASSADSASYNEQFF